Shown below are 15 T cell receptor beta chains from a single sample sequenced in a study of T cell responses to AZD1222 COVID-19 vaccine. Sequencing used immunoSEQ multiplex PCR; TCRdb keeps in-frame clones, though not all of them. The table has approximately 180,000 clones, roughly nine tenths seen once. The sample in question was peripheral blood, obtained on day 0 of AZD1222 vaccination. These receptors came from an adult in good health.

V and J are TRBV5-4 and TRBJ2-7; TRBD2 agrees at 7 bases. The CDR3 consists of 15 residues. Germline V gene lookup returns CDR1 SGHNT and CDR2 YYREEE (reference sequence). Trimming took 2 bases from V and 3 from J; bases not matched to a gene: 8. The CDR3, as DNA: TGTGCCAGCAGCTTTACTATGGCTAGCGGCTACGAGCAGTACTTC. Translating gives CASSFTMASGYEQYF.

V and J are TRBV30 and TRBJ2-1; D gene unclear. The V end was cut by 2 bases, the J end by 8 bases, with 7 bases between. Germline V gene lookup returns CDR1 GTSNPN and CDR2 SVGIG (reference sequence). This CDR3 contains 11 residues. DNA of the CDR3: TGTGCCTGGAGTTTACCGGATGAGCAGTTCTTC. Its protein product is CAWSLPDEQFF.

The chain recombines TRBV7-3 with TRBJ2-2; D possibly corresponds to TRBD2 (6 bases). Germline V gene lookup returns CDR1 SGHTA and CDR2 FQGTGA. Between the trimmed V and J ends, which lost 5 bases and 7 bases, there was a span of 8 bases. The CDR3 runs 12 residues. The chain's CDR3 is CASSRAGGELFF. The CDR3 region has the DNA TGTGCCAGCAGCAGAGCGGGCGGGGAGCTGTTTTTT.

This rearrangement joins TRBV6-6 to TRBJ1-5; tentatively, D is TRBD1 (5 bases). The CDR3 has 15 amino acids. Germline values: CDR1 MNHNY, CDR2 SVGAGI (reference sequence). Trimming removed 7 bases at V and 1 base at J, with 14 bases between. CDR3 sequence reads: CASNPGWGSNQPQHF. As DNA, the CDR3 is TGTGCCAGCAACCCCGGATGGGGGAGCAATCAGCCCCAGCATTTT.

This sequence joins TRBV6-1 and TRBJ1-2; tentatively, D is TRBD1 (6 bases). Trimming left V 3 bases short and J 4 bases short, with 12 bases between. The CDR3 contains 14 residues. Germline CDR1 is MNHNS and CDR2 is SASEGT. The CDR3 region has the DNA TGTGCCAGCAGTGACCCGGACAGAACCTATGGCTACACCTTC. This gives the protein CASSDPDRTYGYTF.

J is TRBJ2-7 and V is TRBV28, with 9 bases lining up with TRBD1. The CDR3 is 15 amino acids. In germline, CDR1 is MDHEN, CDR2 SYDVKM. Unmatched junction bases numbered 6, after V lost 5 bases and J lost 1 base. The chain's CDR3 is CASSGGGQGSYEQYF. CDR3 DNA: TGTGCCAGCAGTGGGGGGGGACAGGGATCCTACGAGCAGTACTTC.

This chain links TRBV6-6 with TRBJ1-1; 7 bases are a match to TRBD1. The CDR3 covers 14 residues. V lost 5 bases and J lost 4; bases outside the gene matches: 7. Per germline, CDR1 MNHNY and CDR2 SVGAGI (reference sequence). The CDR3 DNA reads TGTGCCAGCAGTAACAGGGGAAGGGGCACTGAAGCTTTCTTT. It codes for CASSNRGRGTEAFF.

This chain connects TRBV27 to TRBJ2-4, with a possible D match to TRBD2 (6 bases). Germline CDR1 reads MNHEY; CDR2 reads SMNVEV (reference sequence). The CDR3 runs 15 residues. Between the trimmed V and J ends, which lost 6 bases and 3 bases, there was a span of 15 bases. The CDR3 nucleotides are TGTGCCAGCAGCTCCCTGCTTAGCGGCAAAAACATTCAGTACTTC. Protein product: CASSSLLSGKNIQYF.

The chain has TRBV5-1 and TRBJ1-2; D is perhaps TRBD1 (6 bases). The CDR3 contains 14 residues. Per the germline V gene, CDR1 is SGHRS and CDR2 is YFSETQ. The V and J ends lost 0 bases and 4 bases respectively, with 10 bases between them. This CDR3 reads CASSLGTAFYGYTF. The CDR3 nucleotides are TGCGCCAGCAGCTTGGGGACAGCCTTCTATGGCTACACCTTC.

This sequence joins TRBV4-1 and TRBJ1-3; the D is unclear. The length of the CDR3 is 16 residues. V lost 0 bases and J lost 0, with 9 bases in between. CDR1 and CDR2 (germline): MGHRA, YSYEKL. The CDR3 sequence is CASSQDYHLSGNTIYF. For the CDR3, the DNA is TGCGCCAGCAGCCAAGATTATCACCTCTCTGGAAACACCATATATTTT.

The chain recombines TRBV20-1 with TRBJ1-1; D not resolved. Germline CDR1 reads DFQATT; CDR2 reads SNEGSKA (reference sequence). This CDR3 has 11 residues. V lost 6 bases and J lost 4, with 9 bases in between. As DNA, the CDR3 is TGCAGTGCGAGACTGGGCACTGAAGCTTTCTTT. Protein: CSARLGTEAFF.

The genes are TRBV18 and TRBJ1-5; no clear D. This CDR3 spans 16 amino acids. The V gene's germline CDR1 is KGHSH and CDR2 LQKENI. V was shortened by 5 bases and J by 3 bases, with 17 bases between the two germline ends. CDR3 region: CASSSRARDSNQPQHF. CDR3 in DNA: TGTGCCAGCTCATCTCGCGCAAGAGACTCCAATCAGCCCCAGCATTTT.

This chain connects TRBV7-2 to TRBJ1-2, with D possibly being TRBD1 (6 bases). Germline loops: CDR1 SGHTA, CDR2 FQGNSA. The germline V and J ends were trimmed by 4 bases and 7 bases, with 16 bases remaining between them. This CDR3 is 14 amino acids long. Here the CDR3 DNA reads TGTGCCAGCAGCTACGACAGGCGCAGGGGTGGCTACACCTTC. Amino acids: CASSYDRRRGGYTF.

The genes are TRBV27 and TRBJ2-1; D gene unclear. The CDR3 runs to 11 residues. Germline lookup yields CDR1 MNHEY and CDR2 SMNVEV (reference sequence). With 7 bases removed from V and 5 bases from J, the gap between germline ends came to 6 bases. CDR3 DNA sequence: TGTGCCAGCAAGCGCGACAATGAGCAGTTCTTC. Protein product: CASKRDNEQFF.

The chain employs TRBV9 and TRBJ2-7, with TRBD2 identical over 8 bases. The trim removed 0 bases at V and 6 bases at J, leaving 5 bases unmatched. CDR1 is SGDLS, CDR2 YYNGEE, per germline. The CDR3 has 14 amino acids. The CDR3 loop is CASSVGASGPEQYF. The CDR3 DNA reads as TGTGCCAGCAGCGTAGGTGCTAGCGGGCCCGAGCAGTACTTC.